A selection of T cell receptor beta chains follows, all from one sample in a study of shared clonotypes between healthy human individuals. The data were produced by immunoSEQ multiplex PCR, yet TCRdb's version contains in-frame clones alone and is incomplete. This table holds under 1,100,000 clones, 70% to 80% found once. The sequencing sample was made of memory CD4+ T cells from PBMCs. The origin of the receptors is a man aged 18 to 30 in good health. Some clones in this sample may be carry-over from other donors' samples. Both conserved end residues are part of each CDR3. D genes are given only for firm matches. Some rows have no size entry. The others give once, few or many, or a class for an expanded clone.

clone_size j_call d_call v_call cdr3_nt cdr3_aa
. TRBJ2-7 . TRBV19 TGTGCCAGTAGTATAGGCGTCGGACGGGCGAGCTCCTACGAGCAGTACTTC CASSIGVGRASSYEQYF
. TRBJ1-1 . TRBV14 TGTGCCAGCAGAGCTCTCCAGGGGATCACTGAAGCTTTCTTT CASRALQGITEAFF
. TRBJ1-4 . TRBV5-4 TGTGCCAGCAGCTTAAGGACAGCGCCTAATGAAAAACTGTTTTTT CASSLRTAPNEKLFF
. TRBJ2-7 . TRBV11-1 TGTGCCAGCAGCCACGGACAGACTTACGAGCAGTACTTC CASSHGQTYEQYF
. TRBJ2-1 TRBD1 TRBV7-2 TGTGCCAGCAGCCACGGGACAGCTAACAATGAGCAGTTCTTC CASSHGTANNEQFF
few TRBJ2-7 . TRBV10-3 TGTGCCATCAGTGAGCGGGATAGGGCGGGCGAGCAGTACTTC CAISERDRAGEQYF
once TRBJ2-3 . TRBV19 TGTGCCAGTAGTATAGTTCCCGGGGTCACAGATACGCAGTATTTT CASSIVPGVTDTQYF
. TRBJ2-7 TRBD1 TRBV11-2 TGTGCCAGCAGCTTGGTGGGGACAGGTCTCCCCTACGAGCAGTACTTC CASSLVGTGLPYEQYF
. TRBJ2-7 . TRBV28 TGTGCCAGCAGTTTATCGGGGGAAACCTACGAGCAGTACTTC CASSLSGETYEQYF
. TRBJ2-1 . TRBV11-3 TGTGCCAGCAGCTTAGGTCCGTACAATGAGCAGTTCTTC CASSLGPYNEQFF
once TRBJ2-7 . TRBV2 TGTGCCAGCAGCCCAGGGGGGTTTTACGAGCAGTACTTC CASSPGGFYEQYF
. TRBJ1-2 TRBD1 TRBV5-4 TGTGCCAGCAGCTTTAGGACAGGGAAGGTTTATGGCTACACCTTC CASSFRTGKVYGYTF
. TRBJ2-7 . TRBV5-1 TGCGCCAGCAGCTTGGATGGCAGGTCCTACGAGCAGTACTTC CASSLDGRSYEQYF
. TRBJ2-3 TRBD1 TRBV7-2 TGTGCCAGCAGCTCTACAGGGGGCCCAGATACGCAGTATTTT CASSSTGGPDTQYF
. TRBJ2-1 TRBD2 TRBV5-1 TGCGCCAGCAGCTTGGCCAGTAGTGTAGCGGGAGCTAGTGAGCAGTTCTTC CASSLASSVAGASEQFF
once TRBJ2-3 TRBD1 TRBV19 TGTGCCAGCTGCCGGGACAGGTCGACAGATACGCAGTATTTT CASCRDRSTDTQYF
. TRBJ2-1 . TRBV7-2 TGTGCCAGCAGTCTAGAGCGCAATGAGCAGTTCTTC CASSLERNEQFF
. TRBJ1-2 . TRBV6-6 TGTGCACTCACGCACTTTGGCTATGGCTACACCTTC CALTHFGYGYTF
. TRBJ1-1 TRBD1 TRBV7-3 TGTGCCAGCAGGCGGGACAGGGTTTCTGAAGCTTTCTTT CASRRDRVSEAFF
few TRBJ2-7 . TRBV20-1 TGCAGTGCGGGGGCCTCACTGGGGCAGTACTTC CSAGASLGQYF
. TRBJ1-3 . TRBV28 TGTGCCAGCACTTACCATACAGGGAGCACTGGAAACACCATATATTTT CASTYHTGSTGNTIYF
. TRBJ1-1 . TRBV9 TGTGCCAGCAGCGTAGTCGCCTCTAGTATGAACACTGAAGCTTTCTTT CASSVVASSMNTEAFF
. TRBJ2-7 TRBD2 TRBV30 TGTGCCTGGAGTAGATGGGCGGGGGGCCAAAAGGACGAGCAGTACTTC CAWSRWAGGQKDEQYF
. TRBJ2-2 TRBD2 TRBV15 TGTGCCACCAGCAGCGGGCGGGAGGCGAACACCGGGGAGCTGTTTTTT CATSSGREANTGELFF
. TRBJ2-7 . TRBV4-3 TGCGCCAGCAGCCTCGACATAAGGGGCGAGCAGTACTTC CASSLDIRGEQYF
. TRBJ2-5 . TRBV28 TGTGCCAGCAGTTGGGGGGGCGCGACCCAAGAGACCCAGTACTTC CASSWGGATQETQYF
. TRBJ1-3 . TRBV5-8 TGTGCCAGCAGCTTGCAACAGGGAGGGGACACCATATATTTT CASSLQQGGDTIYF
. TRBJ2-1 TRBD1 TRBV7-9 TGTGCCAGCAGCGGCGAGACAGGGAGCTCCTACAATGAGCAGTTCTTC CASSGETGSSYNEQFF
. TRBJ1-3 . TRBV6-1 TGTGCCAGCAGTGAAGCAAAGGCCCACAGCTCTGGAAACACCATATATTTT CASSEAKAHSSGNTIYF
. TRBJ2-1 TRBD1 TRBV27 TGTGCCAGCATTACCCGGGACAGGGGGCTCAATGAGCAGTTCTTC CASITRDRGLNEQFF
. TRBJ2-3 . TRBV7-8 TGTGCCAGCAGCTTAGCGCCCGGAGCGGATACGCAGTATTTT CASSLAPGADTQYF
. TRBJ2-2 . TRBV4-1 TGCGCCAGCAGCCAATACCTTAGCTCGGCGGACACCGGGGAGCTGTTTTTT CASSQYLSSADTGELFF
. TRBJ2-7 . TRBV7-2 TGTGCCAGCAGCTTAGGGATGGCTCAATCCTACGAGCAGTACTTC CASSLGMAQSYEQYF
once TRBJ2-7 . TRBV11-2 TGTGCCAGCAGCTCTCCGGGATGGAAGCAGTACTTC CASSSPGWKQYF
. TRBJ2-1 . TRBV28 TGTGCCAGCAGTTTGAACGAAAATGAGCAGTTCTTC CASSLNENEQFF
. TRBJ2-2 . TRBV28 TGTGCCAGCAGTTTTCGGGGAGGCACCGGGGAGCTGTTTTTT CASSFRGGTGELFF
. TRBJ2-7 . TRBV7-2 TGTGCCAGCAGCTTATTTCGGGATGCCCTAGGGACCTACGAGCAGTACTTC CASSLFRDALGTYEQYF
few TRBJ2-1 . TRBV20-1 TGCAGTGCTAGCGGATACAATGAGCAGTTCTTC CSASGYNEQFF
few TRBJ2-7 . TRBV6-5 TGTGCCAGCAGTTACGTGGTGGGGAGCGAGCAGTACTTC CASSYVVGSEQYF
. TRBJ1-2 . TRBV28 TGTGCGAACAGTCGGGGCTGGGGGTATGGCTACACCTTC CANSRGWGYGYTF
. TRBJ2-1 TRBD2 TRBV5-1 TGCGCCAGCAGACCCGGACTAGCGGGAGGAAACAATGAGCAGTTCTTC CASRPGLAGGNNEQFF
. TRBJ2-2 TRBD2 TRBV7-2 TGTGCCAGCAGCTTAGATGGGACTAATACCGGGGAGCTGTTTTTT CASSLDGTNTGELFF
. TRBJ2-7 . TRBV18 TGTGCCAGCTCACCACCGCACGGCTACGAGCAGTACTTC CASSPPHGYEQYF
. TRBJ2-1 TRBD2 TRBV6-5 TGTGCCAGCAGGCCAGCGGGGGCCAACAATGAGCAGTTCTTC CASRPAGANNEQFF
. TRBJ2-5 TRBD2 TRBV9 TGTGCCAGCAGCGTAGCTTTTAGGCTAGCGGAGAGATGTCACCAAGAGACCCAGTACTTC CASSVAFRLAERCHQETQYF